This T cell receptor (beta chain) was recorded in a study of CD8 T cells in ankylosing spondylitis. General study results and limits: Those disease-linked clones were CD8+; they were also relatively rare in peripheral blood. Characteristic of ankylosing spondylitis blood, it appeared, was a TCR beta motif comprising about 8 highly homologous variants. Reportedly, matched ankylosing spondylitis synovial fluid was significantly enriched for disease-linked clones.

As regards this clonotype: Its specificity is not known.

For TCR beta, libraries came from quantitative 5'-RACE with molecular barcodes. TCRdb used MiXCR to reprocess the 5' RACE reads, holding one entry per CDR3 protein. Among about 420,000 distinct CDR3 sequences listed, approximately 20% were seen once. Material: blood, either unsorted or a sorted T cell fraction (not recorded which). The clonotype originates from a male donor with ankylosing spondylitis.

Here the CDR3 DNA reads TGCGCCAGCAGCCAGGGTGTTCGGGCGGTGGGGTACGAGCAGTACTTC. Amino acid sequence: CASSQGVRAVGYEQYF. The V call is TRBV4-1, the J call TRBJ2-7; unclear D gene. The CDR3 extends over 16 amino acids. V was shortened by 3 bases and J by 4 bases, with 19 bases between the two germline ends. CDR1 is MGHRA, CDR2 YSYEKL, per germline.